This TCR beta chain was recovered during a study of blood T cell repertoires in COVID-19. Study context: Samples came from the United States, Italy and Spain, spanning acute and convalescent COVID-19. T cells, B-cell-depleted T cells, or PBMCs supplied cDNA or gDNA.

As processed by the authors: Estimates of nucleated cell counts were drawn from the amplification of reference gene primers. Sequencing was performed with immunoSEQ multiplex PCR; in TCRdb, only in-frame clones are kept and a portion is missing. V and J calls and clone size are as listed in that table; D and trimming were resolved from the DNA. This table holds approximately 230,000 clones, 65% to 85% found once. Germline CDR1 SGHTA, CDR2 FQGNSA. This CDR3 contains 16 residues. Trimming stripped 1 base from V and 4 bases from J, with 11 bases between. Sequenced: peripheral blood. The chain has TRBV7-2 and TRBJ1-6, with a tentative D call TRBD1 (6 bases). The receptor's source is a man of 80 years or more with acute or convalescent COVID-19. The CDR3 DNA sequence: TGTGCCAGCAGCTTAGACAGCCAGGGGTATAATTCACCCCTCCACTTT. Translation: CASSLDSQGYNSPLHF. The full variable domain, completed using reference TRBV7-2 and TRBJ1-6, is GAGVSQSPSNKVTEKGKDVELRCDPISGHTALYWYRQSLGQGLEFLIYFQGNSAPDKSGLPSDRFSAERTGGSVSTLTIQRTQQEDSAVYLCASSLDSQGYNSPLHFGNGTRLTVT.